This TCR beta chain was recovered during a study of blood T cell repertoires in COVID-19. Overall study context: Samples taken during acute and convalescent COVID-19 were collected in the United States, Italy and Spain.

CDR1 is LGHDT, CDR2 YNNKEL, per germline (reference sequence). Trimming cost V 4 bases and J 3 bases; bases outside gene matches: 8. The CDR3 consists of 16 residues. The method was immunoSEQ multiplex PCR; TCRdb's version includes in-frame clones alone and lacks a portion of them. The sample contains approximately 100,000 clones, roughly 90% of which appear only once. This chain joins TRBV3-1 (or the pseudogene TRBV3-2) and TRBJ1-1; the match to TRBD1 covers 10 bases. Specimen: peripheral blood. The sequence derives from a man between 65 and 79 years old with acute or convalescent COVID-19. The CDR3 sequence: CASSPFSGTGDTEAFF. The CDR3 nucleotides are TGTGCCAGCAGCCCGTTTTCCGGGACAGGGGACACTGAAGCTTTCTTT.